Listed here are 16 T cell receptor beta chains from one sample, sequenced in a study of blood T cell repertoires in COVID-19 (dated by TCRdb to between 2020 and 2021). The library was made by the immunoSEQ multiplex PCR assay. The table was pulled from immuneACCESS by TCRdb, which kept in-frame rearrangements only. Such tables lose some clones; where checked, under half of the loss comes from unresolved V genes, and the rest has no known cause. The sample table records around 250,000 clones; 75% to 90% of these occur just once. The ten most abundant clones make up over 2% of the sample. The sample taken for sequencing was peripheral blood. These receptors all stem from a man aged 30 to 45 who had recovered from COVID-19.

This clone came up once. V is TRBV2 and J is TRBJ2-3; D is possibly TRBD1 (6 bases). From germline, CDR1 is SNHLY and CDR2 FYNNEI. Trimming left V 10 bases short and J 4 bases short, with 18 bases between. The CDR3 contains 14 residues. The chain's CDR3 is CATRREQGSDTQYF. CDR3 nucleotides: TGTGCCACCAGGCGAGAACAGGGATCAGATACGCAGTATTTT.

The chain recombines TRBV4-2 with TRBJ1-1, with D perhaps matching TRBD1 (5 bases). The CDR3 covers 15 residues. CDR1 and CDR2 (germline): LGHNA, YNFKEQ. Trimming cost V 2 bases and J 6 bases, with 16 bases left between them. This CDR3 is CASSQRGGARAEAFF. CDR3 nucleotide sequence: TGTGCCAGCAGCCAACGAGGAGGGGCGAGGGCTGAAGCTTTCTTT.

The chain combines TRBV6-5 with TRBJ2-3; 8 bases are shared with TRBD1. CDR3 length: 15 amino acids. V lost 8 bases, J lost 3 bases, and 10 bases stayed unmatched. Germline loops: CDR1 MNHEY, CDR2 SVGAGI. DNA of the CDR3: TGTGCCAGCCCTCGACAGGGGCCCCTTACAGATACGCAGTATTTT. Translating it yields CASPRQGPLTDTQYF.

This chain links TRBV30 with TRBJ1-2; possibly TRBD1 for D (6 bases). Germline V gene data show CDR1 as GTSNPN and CDR2 as SVGIG (reference sequence). This CDR3 spans 13 amino acids. The V gene lost 4 bases and the J gene lost 2 bases, with 11 bases spanning the gap. The CDR3 is CAWNPGQNYGYTF. For the CDR3, the DNA is TGTGCCTGGAACCCCGGACAGAACTATGGCTACACCTTC.

The rearrangement uses TRBV18 and TRBJ2-3; 10 nucleotides align to TRBD2. The CDR3 is 15 residues long. The germline gives CDR1 KGHSH, CDR2 LQKENI. Germline trimming cut 3 bases from V and 3 bases from J; bases unmatched to any gene: 3. The CDR3: CASSPLTSGTDTQYF. The CDR3 coding sequence is TGTGCCAGCTCACCGTTGACTAGCGGGACAGATACGCAGTATTTT.

The chain has TRBV4-1 and TRBJ2-5; a weak D match, TRBD1 (6 bases). Germline CDR1 is MGHRA and CDR2 is YSYEKL. The V end was cut by 4 bases, the J end by 3 bases, with 18 bases between. This CDR3 spans 16 amino acids. The CDR3 reads CASSPHLDSLKETQYF. The CDR3 DNA reads TGCGCCAGCAGCCCGCATCTGGACAGCCTTAAAGAGACCCAGTACTTC.

This sequence joins TRBV30 and TRBJ1-3; D not certain. Per the germline V gene, CDR1 is GTSNPN and CDR2 is SVGIG (reference sequence). The ends were cut back, 0 bases at V and 0 bases at J, with 9 bases in the middle. The CDR3 contains 15 residues. CDR3: CAWSVRQVSGNTIYF. The CDR3 DNA sequence: TGTGCCTGGAGTGTAAGACAAGTCTCTGGAAACACCATATATTTT.

This sequence joins TRBV2 and TRBJ2-1; perhaps TRBD1 as D (6 bases). This CDR3 comprises 16 residues. Germline assignment: CDR1 SNHLY and CDR2 FYNNEI. V lost 3 bases and J lost 0, with 12 bases in between. In nucleotides, the CDR3 is TGTGCCAGCAGTGAGTCAGGGGCGAGCTCCTACAATGAGCAGTTCTTC. Protein sequence: CASSESGASSYNEQFF.

The chain uses TRBV19 and TRBJ2-1, with a tentative D call TRBD1 (6 bases). Germline CDR1 is LNHDA and CDR2 is SQIVND (reference sequence). V lost 10 bases, J lost 2 bases, and 21 bases lay in between. The CDR3 length is 16 residues. In nucleotides, the CDR3 is TGTGCCACTACTCCATGGGGGCAGGGCACCTACAATGAGCAGTTCTTC. Its translation is CATTPWGQGTYNEQFF.

The gene calls are TRBV28 and TRBJ2-1; 9 nucleotides align to TRBD2. Germline V lookup: CDR1 MDHEN, CDR2 SYDVKM. V lost 4 bases, J lost 8 bases, and 9 bases stayed unmatched. The CDR3 length is 15 residues. The CDR3 reads CASSSAGTSNHEQFF. As DNA, the CDR3 is TGTGCCAGCAGTTCAGCCGGGACTAGCAACCATGAGCAGTTCTTC.

This chain links TRBV19 with TRBJ1-6, with 10 bases identical to TRBD1. Germline CDR1 and CDR2: LNHDA and SQIVND (reference sequence). The CDR3 length is 17 residues. The V and J ends lost 6 bases and 9 bases, in that order; junction bases with no gene match: 14. This CDR3 is CASSGESWTGGRSPLHF. The CDR3 coding sequence is TGTGCCAGTAGCGGGGAAAGTTGGACAGGGGGGCGTTCACCCCTCCACTTT.

The chain employs TRBV11-2 and TRBJ1-6; D uncertain. With 2 bases removed from V and 7 bases from J, the gap between germline ends came to 6 bases. Germline V gene sequence: CDR1 SGHAT, CDR2 FQNNGV. This CDR3 is built from 13 residues. CDR3 sequence reads: CASSLYRNSPLHF. The CDR3 nucleotides are TGTGCCAGCAGCTTATACAGAAATTCACCCCTCCACTTT.

The chain has TRBV6-1 and TRBJ2-7, with D perhaps matching TRBD1 (6 bases). The germline V gene has CDR1 MNHNS and CDR2 SASEGT. V was trimmed by 3 bases and J by 0 bases, leaving 21 bases between them. This CDR3 region has 18 residues. The CDR3, as DNA: TGTGCCAGCAGTGAGGGCCCCCCGAGAGGGGGTCCCTCCTACGAGCAGTACTTC. It yields the protein CASSEGPPRGGPSYEQYF.

This clone was counted once. J is TRBJ1-2 and V is TRBV30; perhaps TRBD1 as D (5 bases). The CDR3 covers 12 residues. CDR1 is GTSNPN, CDR2 SVGIG, per germline (reference sequence). Trimming cost V 4 bases and J 8 bases, with 14 bases left between them. The CDR3: CAWMGGGVGYTF. The CDR3 DNA sequence: TGTGCCTGGATGGGGGGAGGGGTAGGCTACACCTTC.

This clone was seen a handful of times. V is TRBV28 and J is TRBJ2-3, with TRBD1 matching 9 bases. This CDR3 region has 15 residues. The V segment lost 5 bases and the J segment 2 bases; nucleotides outside the gene matches: 5. The germline V gene has CDR1 MDHEN and CDR2 SYDVKM. CDR3 in amino acids: CASSRRDRDTDTQYF. Written as DNA, the CDR3 is TGTGCCAGCAGTCGCCGGGACAGGGACACAGATACGCAGTATTTT.

The J gene is TRBJ1-1, the V gene TRBV15, with TRBD1 as a possible D gene (6 bases). CDR3 length equals 15 residues. Germline V gene data show CDR1 as LNHNV and CDR2 as YYDKDF (reference sequence). V was clipped by 2 bases and J by 4 bases, with 14 bases between them. CDR3 nucleotide sequence: TGTGCCACCAGCAGACCCACAGGGTACGGCACTGAAGCTTTCTTT. Encoded protein: CATSRPTGYGTEAFF.